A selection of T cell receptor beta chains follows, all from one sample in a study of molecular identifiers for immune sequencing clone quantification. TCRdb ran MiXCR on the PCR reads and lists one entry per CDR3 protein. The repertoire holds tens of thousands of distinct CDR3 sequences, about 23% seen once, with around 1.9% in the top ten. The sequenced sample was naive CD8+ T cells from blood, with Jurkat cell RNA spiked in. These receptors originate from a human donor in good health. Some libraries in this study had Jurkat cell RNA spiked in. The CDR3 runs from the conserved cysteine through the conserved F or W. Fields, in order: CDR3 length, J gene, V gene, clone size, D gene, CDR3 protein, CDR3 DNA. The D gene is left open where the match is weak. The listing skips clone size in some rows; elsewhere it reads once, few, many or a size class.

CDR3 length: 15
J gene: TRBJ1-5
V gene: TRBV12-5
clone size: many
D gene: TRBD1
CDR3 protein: CASSPRDRRNQPQHF
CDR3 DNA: TGTGCTAGTAGCCCCCGGGACAGAAGAAATCAGCCCCAGCATTTT

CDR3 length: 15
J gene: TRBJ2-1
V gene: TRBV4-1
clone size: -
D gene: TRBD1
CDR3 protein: CASSRQGISYNEQFF
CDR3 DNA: TGCGCCAGCAGTCGACAGGGAATCTCCTACAATGAGCAGTTCTTC

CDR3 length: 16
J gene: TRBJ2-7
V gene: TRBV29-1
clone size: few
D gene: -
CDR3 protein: CSVWIDSGPLYYEQYF
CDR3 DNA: TGCAGCGTGTGGATCGATTCGGGACCACTCTATTACGAGCAGTACTTC

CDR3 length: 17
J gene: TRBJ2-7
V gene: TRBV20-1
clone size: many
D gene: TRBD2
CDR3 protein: CSARDINPGLAGYEQYF
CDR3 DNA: TGCAGTGCTAGAGATATAAACCCGGGACTAGCGGGTTACGAGCAGTACTTC

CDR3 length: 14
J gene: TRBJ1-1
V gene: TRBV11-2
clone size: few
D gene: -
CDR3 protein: CASSPRPGDTEAFF
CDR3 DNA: TGTGCCAGCAGCCCAAGACCAGGGGACACTGAAGCTTTCTTT

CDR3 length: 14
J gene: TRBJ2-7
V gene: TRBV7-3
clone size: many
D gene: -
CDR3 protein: CASSSLGPSSEQYF
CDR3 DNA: TGTGCCAGCAGCTCCCTGGGCCCATCGAGCGAGCAGTACTTC

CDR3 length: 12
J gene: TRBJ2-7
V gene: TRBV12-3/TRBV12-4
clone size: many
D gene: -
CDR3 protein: CASSRGAYEQYF
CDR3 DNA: TGTGCCAGCAGCCGAGGGGCCTACGAGCAGTACTTC

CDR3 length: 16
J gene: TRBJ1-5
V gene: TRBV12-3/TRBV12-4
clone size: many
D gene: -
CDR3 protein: CASSPWGLYSNQPQHF
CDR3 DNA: TGTGCCAGCAGTCCATGGGGTCTTTATAGCAATCAGCCCCAGCATTTT

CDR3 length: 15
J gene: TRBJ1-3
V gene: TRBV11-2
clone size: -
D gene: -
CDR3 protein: CASSPPRPSGHTIYF
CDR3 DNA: TGTGCCAGCAGCCCTCCCCGGCCATCTGGACACACCATATATTTT

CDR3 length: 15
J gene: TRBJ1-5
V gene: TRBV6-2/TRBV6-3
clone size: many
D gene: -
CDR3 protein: CASSYPATGNQPQHF
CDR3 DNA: TGTGCCAGCAGTTACCCCGCCACGGGCAATCAGCCCCAGCATTTT

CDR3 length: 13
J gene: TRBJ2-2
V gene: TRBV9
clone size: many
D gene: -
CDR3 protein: CATRNKATGELFF
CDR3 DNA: TGTGCCACCCGGAACAAAGCGACCGGGGAGCTGTTTTTT

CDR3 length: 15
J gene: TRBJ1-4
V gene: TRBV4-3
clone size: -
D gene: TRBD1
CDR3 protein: CASSQDQGANEKLIF
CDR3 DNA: TGCGCCAGCAGCCAAGACCAGGGGGCGAATGAAAAACTGATTTTT

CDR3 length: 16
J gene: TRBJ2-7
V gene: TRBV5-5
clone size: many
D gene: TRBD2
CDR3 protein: CASSLSPGGTAYEQYF
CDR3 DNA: TGTGCCAGCAGCTTGAGCCCGGGGGGGACGGCCTACGAGCAGTACTTC

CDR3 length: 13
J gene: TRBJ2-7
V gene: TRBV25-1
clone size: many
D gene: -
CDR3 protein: CASMTENPYEQYF
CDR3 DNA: TGTGCCAGCATGACAGAAAACCCCTACGAGCAGTACTTC

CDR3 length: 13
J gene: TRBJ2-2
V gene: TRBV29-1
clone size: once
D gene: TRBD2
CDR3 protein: CSVEEGRDGELFF
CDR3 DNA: TGCAGCGTTGAAGAGGGGAGGGACGGGGAGCTGTTTTTT

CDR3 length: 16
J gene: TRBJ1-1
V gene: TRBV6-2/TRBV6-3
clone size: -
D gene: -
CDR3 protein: CASSSMDQAMNTEAFF
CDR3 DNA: TGTGCCAGCAGTTCCATGGACCAAGCCATGAACACTGAAGCTTTCTTT

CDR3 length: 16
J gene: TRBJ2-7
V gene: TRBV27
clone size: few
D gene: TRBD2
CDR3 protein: CASSDQLVAGVEEQYF
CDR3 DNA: TGTGCCAGCAGCGATCAATTGGTAGCGGGAGTCGAAGAGCAGTACTTC

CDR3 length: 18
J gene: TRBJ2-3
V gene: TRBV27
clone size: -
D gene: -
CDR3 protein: CASSHLGPTGWSTDTQYF
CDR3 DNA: TGTGCCAGCAGTCACCTGGGCCCCACAGGGTGGAGCACAGATACGCAGTATTTT

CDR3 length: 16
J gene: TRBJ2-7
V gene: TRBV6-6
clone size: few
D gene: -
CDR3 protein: CASSYDVGGPSYEQYF
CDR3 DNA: TGTGCCAGCAGTTACGATGTGGGGGGGCCTTCCTACGAGCAGTACTTC

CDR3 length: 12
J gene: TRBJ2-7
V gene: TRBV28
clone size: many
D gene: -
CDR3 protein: CASSFGDYEQYF
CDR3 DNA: TGTGCCAGCAGTTTTGGGGACTACGAGCAGTACTTC

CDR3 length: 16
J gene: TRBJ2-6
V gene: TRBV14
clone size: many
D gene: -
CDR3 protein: CASSQASLSGANVLTF
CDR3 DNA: TGTGCCAGCAGCCAAGCTTCGCTCTCTGGGGCCAACGTCCTGACTTTC

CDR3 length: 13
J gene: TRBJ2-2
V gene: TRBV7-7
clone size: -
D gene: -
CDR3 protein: CASSLTVAGELFF
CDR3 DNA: TGTGCTAGCAGCCTTACAGTCGCCGGGGAGCTGTTTTTT

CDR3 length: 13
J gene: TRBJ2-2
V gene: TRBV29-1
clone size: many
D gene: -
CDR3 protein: CSGEEEDTGELFF
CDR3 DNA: TGCAGCGGGGAGGAGGAGGACACCGGGGAGCTGTTTTTT

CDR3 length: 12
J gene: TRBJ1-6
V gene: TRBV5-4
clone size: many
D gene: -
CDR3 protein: CASSFGSSPLHF
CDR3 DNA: TGTGCCAGCAGCTTTGGGTCTTCACCCCTCCACTTT

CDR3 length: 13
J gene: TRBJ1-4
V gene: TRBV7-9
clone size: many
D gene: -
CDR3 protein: CASTPYYAEKLFF
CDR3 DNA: TGTGCCAGCACCCCTTATTATGCAGAAAAACTGTTTTTT

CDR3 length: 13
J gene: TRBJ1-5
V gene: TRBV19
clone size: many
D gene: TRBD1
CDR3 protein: CATGQGFGQPQHF
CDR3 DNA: TGTGCCACAGGACAGGGTTTCGGTCAGCCCCAGCATTTT

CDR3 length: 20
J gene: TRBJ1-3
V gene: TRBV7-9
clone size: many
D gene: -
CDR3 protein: CASSLGEPNRGPEDGNTIYF
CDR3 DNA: TGTGCCAGCAGCTTAGGGGAGCCGAATCGCGGGCCCGAGGATGGAAACACCATATATTTT

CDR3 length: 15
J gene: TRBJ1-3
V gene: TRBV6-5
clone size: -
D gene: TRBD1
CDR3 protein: CASSAQGNSGNIIYF
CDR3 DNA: TGTGCCAGCAGTGCACAGGGGAACTCTGGAAACATCATATATTTT

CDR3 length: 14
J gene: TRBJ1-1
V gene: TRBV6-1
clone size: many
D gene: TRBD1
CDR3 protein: CASRPDRVVTEAFF
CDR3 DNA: TGTGCCAGCAGGCCCGACAGGGTTGTCACTGAAGCTTTCTTT

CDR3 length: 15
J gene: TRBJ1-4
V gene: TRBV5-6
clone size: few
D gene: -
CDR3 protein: CASSTGRHGGEKLFF
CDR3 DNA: TGTGCCAGCAGCACAGGAAGGCATGGGGGAGAAAAACTGTTTTTT

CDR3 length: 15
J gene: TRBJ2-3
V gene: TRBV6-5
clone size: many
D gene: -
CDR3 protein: CASSPHFSGTDTQYF
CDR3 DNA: TGTGCCAGCAGCCCGCACTTTAGCGGAACAGATACGCAGTATTTT

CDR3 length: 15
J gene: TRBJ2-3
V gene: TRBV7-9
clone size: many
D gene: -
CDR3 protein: CASSPRANNADTQYF
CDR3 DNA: TGTGCCAGCAGCCCCAGGGCCAACAACGCAGATACGCAGTATTTT

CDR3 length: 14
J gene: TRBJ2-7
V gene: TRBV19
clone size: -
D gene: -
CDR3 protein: CASSMTRSDYEQYF
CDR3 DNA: TGTGCCAGTAGTATGACCCGGAGCGACTACGAGCAGTACTTC

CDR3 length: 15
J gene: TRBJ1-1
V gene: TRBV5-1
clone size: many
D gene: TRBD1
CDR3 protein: CASSLGPGQHTEAFF
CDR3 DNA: TGCGCCAGCAGCTTGGGACCGGGACAGCACACTGAAGCTTTCTTT

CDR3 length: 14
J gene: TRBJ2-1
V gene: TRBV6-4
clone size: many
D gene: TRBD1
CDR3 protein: CASSVWTGMNEQFF
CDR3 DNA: TGTGCCAGCAGTGTCTGGACAGGGATGAATGAGCAGTTCTTC

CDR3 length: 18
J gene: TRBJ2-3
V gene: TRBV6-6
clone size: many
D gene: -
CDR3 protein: CASSYSGGAGLSTDTQYF
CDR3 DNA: TGTGCCAGCAGTTACTCGGGGGGGGCGGGGCTCAGCACAGATACGCAGTATTTT

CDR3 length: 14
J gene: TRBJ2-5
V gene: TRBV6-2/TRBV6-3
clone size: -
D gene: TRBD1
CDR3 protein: CASRRDRVQATQYF
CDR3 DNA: TGTGCCAGCAGACGAGACAGGGTCCAAGCGACCCAGTACTTC

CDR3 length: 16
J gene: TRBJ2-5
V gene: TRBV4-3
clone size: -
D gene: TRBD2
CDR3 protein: CASSQDQAGGLETQYF
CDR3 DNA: TGCGCCAGCAGCCAAGATCAAGCGGGGGGGCTTGAGACCCAGTACTTC

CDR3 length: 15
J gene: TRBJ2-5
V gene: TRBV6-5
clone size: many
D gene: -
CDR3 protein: CASSYSMGQQETQYF
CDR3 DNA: TGTGCCAGCAGTTACTCGATGGGGCAGCAAGAGACCCAGTACTTC

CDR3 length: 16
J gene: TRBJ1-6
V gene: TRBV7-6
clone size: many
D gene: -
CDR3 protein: CASSSTQGFAYSPLHF
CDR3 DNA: TGTGCCAGCAGCTCCACTCAGGGGTTCGCATATTCACCCCTCCACTTT

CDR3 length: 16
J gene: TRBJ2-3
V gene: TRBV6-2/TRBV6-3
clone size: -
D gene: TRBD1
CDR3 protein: CASGTGDRGSTDTQYF
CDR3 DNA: TGTGCCAGCGGTACCGGGGACAGGGGAAGCACAGATACGCAGTATTTT

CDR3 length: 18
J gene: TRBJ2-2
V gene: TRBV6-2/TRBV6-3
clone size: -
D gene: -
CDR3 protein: CASSYDPQQGVGPGELFF
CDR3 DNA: TGTGCCAGCAGTTACGACCCCCAACAGGGCGTAGGGCCCGGGGAGCTGTTTTTT

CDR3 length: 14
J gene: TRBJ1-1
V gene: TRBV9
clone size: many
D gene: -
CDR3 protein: CASSVGGRDPEAFF
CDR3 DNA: TGTGCCAGCAGCGTCGGGGGGAGGGATCCTGAAGCTTTCTTT

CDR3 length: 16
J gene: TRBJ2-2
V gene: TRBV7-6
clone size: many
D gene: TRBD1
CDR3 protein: CASSSTGAFNTGELFF
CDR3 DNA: TGTGCCAGCAGCTCGACAGGGGCCTTTAACACCGGGGAGCTGTTTTTT

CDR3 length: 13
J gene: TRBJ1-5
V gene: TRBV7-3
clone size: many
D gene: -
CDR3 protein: CASSLDSYQPQHF
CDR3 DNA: TGTGCCAGCAGCTTGGACAGCTATCAGCCCCAGCATTTT

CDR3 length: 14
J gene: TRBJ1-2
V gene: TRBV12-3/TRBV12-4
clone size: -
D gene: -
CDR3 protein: CASSSPWAPHGYTF
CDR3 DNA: TGTGCCAGCAGCAGTCCCTGGGCCCCGCACGGCTACACCTTC

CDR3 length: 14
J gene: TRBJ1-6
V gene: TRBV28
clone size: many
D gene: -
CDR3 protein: CASSSIQSNSPLHF
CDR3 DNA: TGTGCCAGCAGTTCCATTCAGTCGAATTCACCCCTCCACTTT

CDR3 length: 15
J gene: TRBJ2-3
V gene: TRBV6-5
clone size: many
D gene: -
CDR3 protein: CASSYFGIMTDTQYF
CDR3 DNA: TGTGCCAGCAGTTACTTTGGGATTATGACAGATACGCAGTATTTT

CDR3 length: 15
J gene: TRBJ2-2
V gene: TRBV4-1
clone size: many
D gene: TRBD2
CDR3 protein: CASDNAPSGSGELFF
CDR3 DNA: TGCGCCAGCGATAATGCCCCTAGCGGATCCGGGGAGCTGTTTTTT

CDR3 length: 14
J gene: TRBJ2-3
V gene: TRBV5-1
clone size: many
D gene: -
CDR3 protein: CASSLYQRADTQYF
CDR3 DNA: TGCGCCAGCAGCTTGTATCAGCGTGCAGATACGCAGTATTTT

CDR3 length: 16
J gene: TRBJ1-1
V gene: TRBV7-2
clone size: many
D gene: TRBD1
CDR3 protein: CASSLVHGQGGIEAFF
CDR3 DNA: TGTGCCAGCAGCTTAGTCCACGGACAGGGAGGTATTGAAGCTTTCTTT